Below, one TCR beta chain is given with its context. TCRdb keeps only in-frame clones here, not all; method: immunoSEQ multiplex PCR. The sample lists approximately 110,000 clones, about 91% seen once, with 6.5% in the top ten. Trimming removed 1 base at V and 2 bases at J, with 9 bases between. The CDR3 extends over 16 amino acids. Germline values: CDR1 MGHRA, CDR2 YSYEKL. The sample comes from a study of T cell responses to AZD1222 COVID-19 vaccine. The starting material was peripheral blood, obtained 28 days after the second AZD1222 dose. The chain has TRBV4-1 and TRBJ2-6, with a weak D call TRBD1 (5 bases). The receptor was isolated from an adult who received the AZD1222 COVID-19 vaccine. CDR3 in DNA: TGCGCCAGCAGCCAAGTTACAGGTACTGGGGCCAACGTCCTGACTTTC. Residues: CASSQVTGTGANVLTF.